The source of this T cell receptor beta chain is a study of T-cell reconstitution after alpha-beta-depleted transplantation in children. This clonotype was seen a single time. Unique molecular identifiers were built into the TCRbeta library. TCRdb re-called the PCR reads through MiXCR, storing one row per CDR3 protein. The sample holds about 980,000 distinct CDR3 sequences; about 30% are singletons and the top ten take roughly 28%. The V gene's germline CDR1 is SGHRS and CDR2 YFSETQ. The CDR3 is made up of 14 amino acids. Deletions cut 0 bases from V and 5 bases from J, with 9 bases between. The chain has TRBV5-1 and TRBJ2-4; no clear D gene. The sample consisted of PBMCs, mostly from graft donor cells, taken 360 days after TCRalphabeta/CD19-depleted stem cell transplant. This sequence originates from a boy under three years old who had a stem cell transplant for SCID, so the T cells may come from the graft donor. As DNA, the CDR3 is TGCGCCAGCAGCTTGGAAGGTTGGGAAAACATTCAGTACTTC. This gives the protein CASSLEGWENIQYF.